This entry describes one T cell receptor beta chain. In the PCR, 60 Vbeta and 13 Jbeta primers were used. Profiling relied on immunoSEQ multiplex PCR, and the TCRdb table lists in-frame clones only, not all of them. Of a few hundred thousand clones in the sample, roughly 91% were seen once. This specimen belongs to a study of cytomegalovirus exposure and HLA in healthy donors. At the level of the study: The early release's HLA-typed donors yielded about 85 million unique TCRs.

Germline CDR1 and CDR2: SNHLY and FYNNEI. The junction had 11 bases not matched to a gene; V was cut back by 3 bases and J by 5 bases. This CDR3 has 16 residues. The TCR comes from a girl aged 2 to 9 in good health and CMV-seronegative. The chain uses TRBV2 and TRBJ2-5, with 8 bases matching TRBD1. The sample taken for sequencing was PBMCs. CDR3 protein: CASSEDGQGARETQYF. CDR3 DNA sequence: TGTGCCAGCAGTGAGGATGGTCAGGGGGCAAGGGAGACCCAGTACTTC.